This TCR beta chain derives from a study of T cell responses to AZD1222 COVID-19 vaccine. Regarding the study as a whole: Seropositive status at baseline applied to only six AZD1222 recipients. Females outnumbered males among donors, who were mostly white British; clonal diversity was possibly underestimated.

About this clone: Its antigen is still unknown.

Assay: immunoSEQ multiplex PCR; the TCRdb copy retains only in-frame clones and omits some. The sample yields fewer than 120,000 clones, around 90% seen once. Germline V lookup: CDR1 LNHDA, CDR2 SQIVND (reference sequence). V was clipped by 2 bases and J by 5 bases, with 12 bases between them. The CDR3 has 15 amino acids. The source is an adult in good health. The chain combines TRBV19 with TRBJ1-4; D is possibly TRBD1 (5 bases). Sequencing used peripheral blood, obtained on day 0 of AZD1222 vaccination. DNA for the CDR3: TGTGCCAGTAGTATATCCGGGACGGTGAATGAAAAACTGTTTTTT. It is translated as CASSISGTVNEKLFF.